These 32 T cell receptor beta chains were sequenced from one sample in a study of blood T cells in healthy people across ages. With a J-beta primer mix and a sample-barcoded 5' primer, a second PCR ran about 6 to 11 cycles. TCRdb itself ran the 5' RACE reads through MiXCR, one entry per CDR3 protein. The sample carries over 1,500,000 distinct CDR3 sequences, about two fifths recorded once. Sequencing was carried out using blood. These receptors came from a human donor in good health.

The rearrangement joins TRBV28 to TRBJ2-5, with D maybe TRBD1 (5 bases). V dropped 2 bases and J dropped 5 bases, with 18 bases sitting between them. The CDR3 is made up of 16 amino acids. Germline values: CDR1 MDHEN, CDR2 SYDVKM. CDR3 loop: CASSLVVGSGMETQYF. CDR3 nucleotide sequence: TGTGCCAGCAGTTTAGTGGTGGGTTCAGGGATGGAGACCCAGTACTTC.

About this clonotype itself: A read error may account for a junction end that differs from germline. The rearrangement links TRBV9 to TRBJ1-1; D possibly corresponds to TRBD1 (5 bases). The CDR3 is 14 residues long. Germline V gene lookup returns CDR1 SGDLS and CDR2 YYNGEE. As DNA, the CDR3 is TGTGCCGGCAGCGCCGACAGTATGAACACTGAAGCTTTCTTT. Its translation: CAGSADSMNTEAFF.

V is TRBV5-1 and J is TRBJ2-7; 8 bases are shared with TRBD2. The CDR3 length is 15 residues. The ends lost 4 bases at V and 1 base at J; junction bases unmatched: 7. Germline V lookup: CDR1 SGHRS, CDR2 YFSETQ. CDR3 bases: TGCGCCAGCAGCACCCTCAGCGGGGGTTCCTACGAGCAGTACTTC. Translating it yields CASSTLSGGSYEQYF.

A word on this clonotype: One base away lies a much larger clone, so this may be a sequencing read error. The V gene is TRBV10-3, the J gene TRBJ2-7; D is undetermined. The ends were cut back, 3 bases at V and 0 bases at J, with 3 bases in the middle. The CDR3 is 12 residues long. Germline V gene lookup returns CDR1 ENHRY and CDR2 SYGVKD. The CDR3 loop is CAISDGSYEQYF. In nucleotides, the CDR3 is TGTGCCATCAGTGATGGCTCCTACGAGCAGTACTTC.

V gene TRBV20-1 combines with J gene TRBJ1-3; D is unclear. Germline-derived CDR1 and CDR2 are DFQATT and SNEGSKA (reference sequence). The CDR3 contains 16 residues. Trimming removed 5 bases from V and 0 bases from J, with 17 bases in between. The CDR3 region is CSACQPRSSSGNTIYF. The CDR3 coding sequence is TGCAGTGCTTGCCAGCCCCGATCATCCTCTGGAAACACCATATATTTT.

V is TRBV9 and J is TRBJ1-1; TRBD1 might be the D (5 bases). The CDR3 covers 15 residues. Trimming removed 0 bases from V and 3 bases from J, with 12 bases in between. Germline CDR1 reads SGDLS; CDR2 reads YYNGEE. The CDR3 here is CASSVGVVGDTEAFF. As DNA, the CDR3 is TGTGCCAGCAGCGTAGGTGTCGTGGGGGACACTGAAGCTTTCTTT.

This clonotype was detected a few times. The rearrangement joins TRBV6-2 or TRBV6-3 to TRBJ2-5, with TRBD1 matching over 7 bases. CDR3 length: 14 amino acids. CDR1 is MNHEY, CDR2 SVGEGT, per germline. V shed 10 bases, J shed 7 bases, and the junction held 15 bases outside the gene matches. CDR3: CATCGRGRFGTQYF. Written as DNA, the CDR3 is TGTGCCACCTGTGGAAGGGGGCGTTTTGGGACCCAGTACTTC.

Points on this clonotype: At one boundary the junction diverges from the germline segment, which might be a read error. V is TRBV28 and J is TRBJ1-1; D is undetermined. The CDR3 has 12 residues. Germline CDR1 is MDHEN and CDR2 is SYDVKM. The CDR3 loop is CASSLRHSEAFF. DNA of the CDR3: TGTGCTAGCAGCCTAAGACATTCTGAAGCTTTCTTT.

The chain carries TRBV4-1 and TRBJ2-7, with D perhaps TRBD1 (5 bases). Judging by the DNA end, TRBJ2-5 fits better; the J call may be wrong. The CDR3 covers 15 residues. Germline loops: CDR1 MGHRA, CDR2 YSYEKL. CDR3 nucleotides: TGCGCCAGCAGTCCCAGTTTGGGGCTGGGGGAGACCCAGTACTTC. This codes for CASSPSLGLGETQYF.

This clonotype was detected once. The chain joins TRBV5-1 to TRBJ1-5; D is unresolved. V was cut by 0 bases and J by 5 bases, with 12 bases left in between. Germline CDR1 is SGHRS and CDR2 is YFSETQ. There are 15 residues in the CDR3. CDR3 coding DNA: TGCGCCAGCAGCTTGGCTTCAGGAGGCCATCAGCCCCAGCATTTT. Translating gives CASSLASGGHQPQHF.

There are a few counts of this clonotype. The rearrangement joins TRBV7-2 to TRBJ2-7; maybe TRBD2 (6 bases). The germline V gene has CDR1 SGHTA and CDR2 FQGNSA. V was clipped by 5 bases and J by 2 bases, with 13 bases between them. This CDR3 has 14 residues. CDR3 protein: CASSRDAGTYEQYF. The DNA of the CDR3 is TGTGCCAGCAGCCGGGACGCGGGGACCTACGAGCAGTACTTC.

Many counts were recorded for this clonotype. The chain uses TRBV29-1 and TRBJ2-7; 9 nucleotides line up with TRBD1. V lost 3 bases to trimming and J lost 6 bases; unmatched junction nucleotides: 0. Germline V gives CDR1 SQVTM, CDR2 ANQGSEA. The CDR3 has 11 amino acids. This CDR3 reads CSVETGGEQYF. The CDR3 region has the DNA TGCAGCGTTGAGACAGGGGGCGAGCAGTACTTC.

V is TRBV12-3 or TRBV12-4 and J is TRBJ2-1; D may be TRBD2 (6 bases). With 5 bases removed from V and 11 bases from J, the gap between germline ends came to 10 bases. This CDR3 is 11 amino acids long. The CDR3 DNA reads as TGTGCCAGCAGTGGCGGGAATAAGCAGTTCTTC. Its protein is CASSGGNKQFF.

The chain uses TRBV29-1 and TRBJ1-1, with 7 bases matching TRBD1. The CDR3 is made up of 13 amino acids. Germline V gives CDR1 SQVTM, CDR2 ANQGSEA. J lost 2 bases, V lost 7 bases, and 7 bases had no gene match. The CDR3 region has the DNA TGCAGCGCTGCGGGACAGCGAAACACTGAAGCTTTCTTT. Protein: CSAAGQRNTEAFF. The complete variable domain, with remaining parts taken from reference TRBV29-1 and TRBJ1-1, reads SAVISQKPSRDICQRGTSLTIQCQVDSQVTMMFWYRQQPGQSLTLIATANQGSEATYESGFVIDKFPISRPNLTFSTLTVSNMSPEDSSIYLCSAAGQRNTEAFFGQGTRLTVV.

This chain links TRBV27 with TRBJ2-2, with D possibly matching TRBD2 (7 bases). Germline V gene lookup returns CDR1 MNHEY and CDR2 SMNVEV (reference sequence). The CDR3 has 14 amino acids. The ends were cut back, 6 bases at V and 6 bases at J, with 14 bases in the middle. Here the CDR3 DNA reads TGTGCCAGCAGGCGGGGGCTGGAGGCCGGGGAGCTGTTTTTT. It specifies CASRRGLEAGELFF.

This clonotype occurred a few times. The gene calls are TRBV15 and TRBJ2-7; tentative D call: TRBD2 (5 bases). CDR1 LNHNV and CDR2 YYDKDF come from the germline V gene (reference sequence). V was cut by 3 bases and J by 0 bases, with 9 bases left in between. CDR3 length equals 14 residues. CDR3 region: CATSRWGDSYEQYF. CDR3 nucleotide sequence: TGTGCCACCAGCAGGTGGGGAGACTCCTACGAGCAGTACTTC.

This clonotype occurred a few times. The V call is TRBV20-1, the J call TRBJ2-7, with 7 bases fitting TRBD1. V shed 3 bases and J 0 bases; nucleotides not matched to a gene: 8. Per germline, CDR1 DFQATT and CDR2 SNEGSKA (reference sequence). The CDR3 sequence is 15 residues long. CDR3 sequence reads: CSASLSGQVSYEQYF. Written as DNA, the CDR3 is TGCAGTGCTAGCCTCTCCGGACAGGTCTCCTACGAGCAGTACTTC.

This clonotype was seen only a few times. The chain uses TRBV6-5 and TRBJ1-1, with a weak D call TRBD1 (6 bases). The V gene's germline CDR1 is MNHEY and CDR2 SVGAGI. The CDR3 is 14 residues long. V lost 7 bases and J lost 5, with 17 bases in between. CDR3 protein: CASTPPGARTEAFF. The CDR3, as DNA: TGTGCCAGCACCCCTCCGGGGGCCCGAACTGAAGCTTTCTTT.

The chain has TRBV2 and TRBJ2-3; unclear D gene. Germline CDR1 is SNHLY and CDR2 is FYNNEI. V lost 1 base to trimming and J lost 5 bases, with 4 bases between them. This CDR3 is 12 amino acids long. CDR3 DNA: TGTGCCAGCAGTGAAGTTAGAGATACGCAGTATTTT. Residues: CASSEVRDTQYF.

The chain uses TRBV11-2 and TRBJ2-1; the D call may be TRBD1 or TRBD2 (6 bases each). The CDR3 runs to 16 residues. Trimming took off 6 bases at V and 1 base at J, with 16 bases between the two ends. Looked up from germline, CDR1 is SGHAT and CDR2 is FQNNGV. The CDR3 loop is CASSHPGGRSYNEQFF. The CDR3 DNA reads TGTGCCAGCAGTCATCCCGGGGGCCGTTCCTACAATGAGCAGTTCTTC.

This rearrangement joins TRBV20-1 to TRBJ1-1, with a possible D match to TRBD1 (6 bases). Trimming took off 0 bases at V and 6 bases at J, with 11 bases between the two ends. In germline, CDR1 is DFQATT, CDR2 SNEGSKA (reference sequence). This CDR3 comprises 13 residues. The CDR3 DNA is TGCAGTGCTAGAGATGTACAGGGCCCTGAAGCTTTCTTT. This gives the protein CSARDVQGPEAFF.

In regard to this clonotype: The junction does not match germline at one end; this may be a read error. CDR3 region: CASSQRQGGGYTF. CDR3 sequence (DNA): TGTGCCAGCAGCCAGAGACAGGGAGGCGGCTACACCTTT. V usage is TRBV3-1 and J usage is TRBJ1-2; 7 nucleotides align to TRBD1. The CDR3 is made up of 13 amino acids. Germline loops: CDR1 LGHDT, CDR2 YNNKEL (reference sequence).

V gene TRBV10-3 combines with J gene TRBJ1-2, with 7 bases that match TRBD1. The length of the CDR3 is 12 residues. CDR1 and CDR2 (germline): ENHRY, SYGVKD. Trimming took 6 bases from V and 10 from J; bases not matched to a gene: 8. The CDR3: CAIRPRQGVYTF. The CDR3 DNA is TGTGCCATCAGGCCACGCCAGGGGGTCTACACCTTC.

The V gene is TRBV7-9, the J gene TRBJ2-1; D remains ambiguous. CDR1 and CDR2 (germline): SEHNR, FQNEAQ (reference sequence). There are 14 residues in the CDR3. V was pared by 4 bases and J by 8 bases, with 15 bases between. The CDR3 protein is CASSSSNGMDEQFF. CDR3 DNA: TGTGCCAGCAGCTCCTCGAATGGCATGGATGAGCAGTTCTTC.

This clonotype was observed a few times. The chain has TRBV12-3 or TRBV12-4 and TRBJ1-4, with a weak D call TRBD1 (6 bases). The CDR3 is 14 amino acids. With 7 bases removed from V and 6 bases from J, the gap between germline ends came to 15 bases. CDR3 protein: CASTLQGRYEKLFF. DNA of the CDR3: TGTGCCAGCACCCTACAGGGCCGGTATGAAAAACTGTTTTTT.

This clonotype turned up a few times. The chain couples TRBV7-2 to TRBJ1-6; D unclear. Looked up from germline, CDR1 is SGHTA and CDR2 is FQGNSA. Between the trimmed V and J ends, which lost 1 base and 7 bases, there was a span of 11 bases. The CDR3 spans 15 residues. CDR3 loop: CASSLDSSSNSPLHF. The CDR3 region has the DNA TGTGCCAGCAGCTTAGACAGCTCTTCGAATTCACCCCTCCACTTT.

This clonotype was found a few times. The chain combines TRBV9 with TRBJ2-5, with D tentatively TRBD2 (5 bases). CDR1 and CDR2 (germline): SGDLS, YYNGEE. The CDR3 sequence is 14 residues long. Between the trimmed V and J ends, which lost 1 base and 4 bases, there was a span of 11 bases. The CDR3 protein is CASSVMSSGETQYF. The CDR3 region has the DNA TGTGCCAGCAGCGTAATGAGCAGCGGAGAGACCCAGTACTTC.

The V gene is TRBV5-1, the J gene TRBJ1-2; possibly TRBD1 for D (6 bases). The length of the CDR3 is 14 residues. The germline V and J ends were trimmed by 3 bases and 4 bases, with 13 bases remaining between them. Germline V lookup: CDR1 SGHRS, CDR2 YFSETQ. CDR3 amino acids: CASSSGVHLYGYTF. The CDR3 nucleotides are TGCGCCAGCAGCTCAGGGGTCCACCTCTATGGCTACACCTTC.

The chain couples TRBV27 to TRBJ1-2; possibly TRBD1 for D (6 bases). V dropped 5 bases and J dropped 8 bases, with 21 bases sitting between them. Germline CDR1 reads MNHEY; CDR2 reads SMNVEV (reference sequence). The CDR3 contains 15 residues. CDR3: CASSPVKGGAAGYTF. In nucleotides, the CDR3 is TGTGCCAGCAGTCCCGTTAAGGGGGGCGCCGCCGGCTACACCTTC.

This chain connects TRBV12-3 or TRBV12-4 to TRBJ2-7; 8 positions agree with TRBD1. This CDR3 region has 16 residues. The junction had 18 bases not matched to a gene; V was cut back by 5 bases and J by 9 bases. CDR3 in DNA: TGTGCCAGCAGTCTTGGACAGGGCTACTATTCAGATACGCAGTACTTC. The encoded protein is CASSLGQGYYSDTQYF.

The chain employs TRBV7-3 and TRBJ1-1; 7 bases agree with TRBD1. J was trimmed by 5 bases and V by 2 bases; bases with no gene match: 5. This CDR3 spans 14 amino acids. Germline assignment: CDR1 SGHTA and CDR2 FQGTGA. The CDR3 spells CASSLDAQGTEAFF. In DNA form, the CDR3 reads TGTGCCAGCAGCTTAGACGCACAGGGGACTGAAGCTTTCTTT.

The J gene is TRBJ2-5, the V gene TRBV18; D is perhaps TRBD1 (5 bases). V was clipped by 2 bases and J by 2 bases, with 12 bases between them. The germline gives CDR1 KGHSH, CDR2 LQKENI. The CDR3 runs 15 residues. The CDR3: CASSPVAQAQETQYF. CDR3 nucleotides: TGTGCCAGCTCACCAGTGGCACAGGCTCAAGAGACCCAGTACTTC.